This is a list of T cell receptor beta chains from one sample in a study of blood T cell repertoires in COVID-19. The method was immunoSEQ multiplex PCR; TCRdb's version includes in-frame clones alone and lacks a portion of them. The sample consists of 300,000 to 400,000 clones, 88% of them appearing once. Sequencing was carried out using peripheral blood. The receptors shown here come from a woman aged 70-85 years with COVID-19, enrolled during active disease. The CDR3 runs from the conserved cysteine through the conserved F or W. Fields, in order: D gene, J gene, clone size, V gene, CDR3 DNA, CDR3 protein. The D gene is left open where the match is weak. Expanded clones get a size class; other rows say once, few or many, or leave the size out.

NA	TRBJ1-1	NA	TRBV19	TGTGCCAGTAGTATAGAGACTGTGAACACTGAAGCTTTCTTT	CASSIETVNTEAFF
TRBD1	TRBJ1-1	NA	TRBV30	TGTGCCTGGAGTGTACCCCGGACAGGGATGAACACTGAAGCTTTCTTT	CAWSVPRTGMNTEAFF
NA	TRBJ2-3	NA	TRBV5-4	TGTGCCAGCAGCTTGAAGGGAGGAGATACGCAGTATTTT	CASSLKGGDTQYF
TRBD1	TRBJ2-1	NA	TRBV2	TGTGCCAGCAGTCGGACGGGACAGGTGGTGGGTGAGCAGTTCTTC	CASSRTGQVVGEQFF
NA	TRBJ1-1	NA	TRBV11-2	TGTGCCAGCACCCGGGGGGTGAACACTGAAGCTTTCTTT	CASTRGVNTEAFF
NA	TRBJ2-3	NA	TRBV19	TGTGCCAGTACCCCAGGCCGGGTAACTAGGGCGGACACAGATACGCAGTATTTT	CASTPGRVTRADTDTQYF
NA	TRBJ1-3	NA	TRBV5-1	TGCGCCAGCAGCTCCTTCTCTGGAAACACCATATATTTT	CASSSFSGNTIYF
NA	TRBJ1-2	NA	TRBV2	TGTGCCAGCAGGACTAGTCCCGCCTATGGCTACACCTTC	CASRTSPAYGYTF
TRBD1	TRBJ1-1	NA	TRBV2	TGTGCCAGCAGCGGGACAGGGGACACTGAAGCTTTCTTT	CASSGTGDTEAFF
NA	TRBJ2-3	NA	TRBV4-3	TGCGCCAGCAGCCAAGAAGGGGCAGAGACAGATACGCAGTATTTT	CASSQEGAETDTQYF
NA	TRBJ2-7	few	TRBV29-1	TGCAGCGTTGTAGGAGGCCTCTCCTACGAGCAGTACTTC	CSVVGGLSYEQYF
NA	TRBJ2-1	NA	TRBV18	TGTGCCAGCTCACCAGGGGCCCTCAATGAGCAGTTCTTC	CASSPGALNEQFF
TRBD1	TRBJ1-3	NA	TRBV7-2	TGTGCCAGCAGCTTAGTCGGACAGGTGGGGAACACCATATATTTT	CASSLVGQVGNTIYF
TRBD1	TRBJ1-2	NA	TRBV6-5	TGTGCCAGCAGTTACAGTCAGGGACAGGGCGGCTACACCTTC	CASSYSQGQGGYTF
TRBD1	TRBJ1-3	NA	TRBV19	TGTGCCAGTAGTCCCCCCACGAGGGGGCACGGAAACACCATATATTTT	CASSPPTRGHGNTIYF
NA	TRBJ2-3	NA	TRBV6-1	TGTGCCAGCAGTGAAAGGCGGGGGCTCGTGGCAGATACGCAGTATTTT	CASSERRGLVADTQYF
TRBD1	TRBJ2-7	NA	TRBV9	TGTGCCAGCAGCAGACAGGGGCTCTACGAGCAGTACTTC	CASSRQGLYEQYF
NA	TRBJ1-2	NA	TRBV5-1	TGCGCCAGCTCCGGGGACATCTATGGCTACACCTTC	CASSGDIYGYTF
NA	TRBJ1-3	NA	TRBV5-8	TGTGCCAGCAGCTTGGTCGACGGGTTTGGAAACACCATATATTTT	CASSLVDGFGNTIYF
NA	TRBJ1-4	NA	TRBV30	TGTGCCTGGAGCCTTAGAGAAAAACTGTTTTTT	CAWSLREKLFF
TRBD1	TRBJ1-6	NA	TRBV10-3	TGTGCCATTTCGCAGGGGGACCCCTATAATTCACCCCTCCACTTT	CAISQGDPYNSPLHF
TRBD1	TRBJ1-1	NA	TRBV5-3	TGTGCCAGAAGCTTGGGTAGGGGGCACACTGAAGCTTTCTTT	CARSLGRGHTEAFF
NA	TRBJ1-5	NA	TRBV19	TGTGCCAGTAGCCGCTGGGCAACTCAGCCCCAGCATTTT	CASSRWATQPQHF